Reported below is one TCR beta chain. The clone's antigen remains unknown. Base qualities were left out, and no much larger clone turns up one base away. The sample is drawn from a study of CD8 T cells in ankylosing spondylitis (dated by TCRdb to the late 2010s). At the level of the whole study: To find TCR variants linked to disease, the study profiled T cell receptor beta repertoires in ankylosing spondylitis patients and healthy donors. Samples of peripheral blood were taken, and for ankylosing spondylitis patients, synovial fluid was collected as well. In total, the full study cohort was made up of nearly 110 healthy donors and about two dozen ankylosing spondylitis patients. Study-wide findings and limitations: A TCR beta motif made up of eight or nine highly homologous amino acid variants appeared to be characteristic of blood from ankylosing spondylitis patients. The disease-linked clones had a CD8+ phenotype and were found at relatively low frequencies in peripheral blood. The disease-linked clones were reported to be significantly enriched in matched synovial fluid samples from ankylosing spondylitis patients. Some of the motif variants had been reported before in the synovial fluid and blood of reactive arthritis patients, a finding that suggests common disease-initiation mechanisms.

The CDR3 contains 17 residues, cysteine and phenylalanine counted. Of all the DNA, just the CDR3 is kept, 51 bases in frame from base 1. CDR1 and CDR2, looked up from the germline V gene, are MNHNS and SASEGT. A distance of 20 bases separates the germline ends of V and J, which lose 7 bases and 2 bases respectively. Sequencer: Illumina HiSeq 2500. Quantitative 5'-RACE with molecular barcodes was used to prepare TCR beta libraries. The authors processed their data as follows. A new computational method based on a probabilistic model of VDJ rearrangement was used to identify disease-linked TCR variants. TCRdb passed the public sequencing reads through fastp at Q25 and MiXCR, retaining productive beta sequences. A single entry per CDR3 protein holds the most common genes and DNA from its merged rows. In this record, the V and J calls reflect TCRdb's handling and not the investigators' own analysis. A total of around 250,000 distinct CDR3 sequences appear in this sample, over 15% of them only once. The ten largest account for over 25% of the sample.

The sequence derives from a male donor with ankylosing spondylitis or in good health (not recorded which). Sequencing was performed on blood, either unsorted or a sorted T cell fraction (not recorded which). The chain was built from TRBV6-1 and TRBJ2-2; the D gene is perhaps TRBD1 or TRBD2, each of them matching over 6 bases. The DNA sequence reads TGTGCCAGCACCCAACTAAGGGGGGAGGACAACACCGGGGAGCTGTTTTTT. The encoded protein is CASTQLRGEDNTGELFF.